Given below is one T cell receptor beta chain in context. Its specificity is not known. This specimen belongs to a study of T cell responses to AZD1222 COVID-19 vaccine. Assay used: immunoSEQ multiplex PCR; TCRdb lists only in-frame clones, some missing. The sample holds some 48,000 clones, 70% to 90% seen once. The CDR3 contains 15 residues. Between the trimmed V and J ends, which lost 7 bases and 1 base, there was a span of 15 bases. Germline values: CDR1 SGDLS, CDR2 YYNGEE. Broader study findings: Spike-specific TCR breadth rose after two AZD1222 doses, and depth rose as well. Possibly, clonal diversity was underestimated; donors were largely white British and included more females. With dominance at 160-218 and 743-854, vaccine-associated CD4 TCRs spanned spike.

Sequencing used peripheral blood, obtained 28 days after the second AZD1222 dose. The rearrangement joins TRBV9 to TRBJ2-1; the D gene is possibly TRBD2 (5 bases). The source is an adult who received the AZD1222 COVID-19 vaccine. In DNA form, the CDR3 reads TGTGCCAGCTCCAGAGCGGCCTTATCCTACAATGAGCAGTTCTTC. This gives the protein CASSRAALSYNEQFF.